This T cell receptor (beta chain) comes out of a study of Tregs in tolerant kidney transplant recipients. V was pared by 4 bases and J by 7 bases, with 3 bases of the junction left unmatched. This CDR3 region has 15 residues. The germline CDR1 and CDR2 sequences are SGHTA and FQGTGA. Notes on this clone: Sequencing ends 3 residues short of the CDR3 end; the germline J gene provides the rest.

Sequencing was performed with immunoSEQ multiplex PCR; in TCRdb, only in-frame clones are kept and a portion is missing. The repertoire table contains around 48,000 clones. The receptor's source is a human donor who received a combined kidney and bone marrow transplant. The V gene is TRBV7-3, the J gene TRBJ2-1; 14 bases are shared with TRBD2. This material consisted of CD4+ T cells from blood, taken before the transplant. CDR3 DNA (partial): TGTGCCAGCAGCTACGGGACTAGCGGGAGAAATGAG. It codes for CASSYGTSGRNE. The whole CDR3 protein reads CASSYGTSGRNEQFF.